Below are 14 T cell receptor beta chains sequenced from a single sample in a study of monozygotic twins with inflammatory bowel disease. Reprocessing the 5' RACE reads, TCRdb reports a single entry for every CDR3 protein and omits DNA. Its table records some 300,000 distinct CDR3 sequences. Sequenced sample: blood. These TCRs come from a human donor with ulcerative colitis or Crohn's disease, or a healthy co-twin of an affected twin (not recorded which).

The V and J genes are TRBV5-4 and TRBJ1-1; with no DNA, the TCRdb D assignment of TRBD1 cannot be verified. CDR3 size: 13 residues. Germline V lookup: CDR1 SGHNT, CDR2 YYREEE (reference sequence). The CDR3 loop reads CASSRGTDTEAFF. Supplemented by reference TRBV5-4 and TRBJ1-1, the full variable domain reads ETGVTQSPTHLIKTRGQQVTLRCSSQSGHNTVSWYQQALGQGPQFIFQYYREEENGRGNFPPRFSGLQFPNYSSELNVNALELDDSALYLCASSRGTDTEAFFGQGTRLTVV.

This chain joins TRBV4-3 and TRBJ2-3. Germline V CDR1 and CDR2: LGHNA, YSLEER. CDR3 length: 14 residues. The CDR3: CASSQVGGTDTQYF.

This rearrangement joins TRBV7-2 to TRBJ1-5; TCRdb indicates TRBD1, and absent DNA this call remains unverified. CDR3 length equals 15 residues. The germline V gene encodes CDR1 SGHTA and CDR2 FQGNSA. The CDR3: CASSSQRGNNQPQHF.

The rearrangement links TRBV18 to TRBJ2-1. The length of the CDR3 is 14 residues. The germline V gene encodes CDR1 KGHSH and CDR2 LQKENI. The CDR3: CASATGGSYNEQFF.

The chain carries TRBV30 and TRBJ2-5; absent DNA, TCRdb's TRBD2 call cannot be checked. CDR3 length equals 15 residues. Germline V CDR1 and CDR2: GTSNPN, SVGIG (reference sequence). The chain's CDR3 is CAWTPLAGGQETQYF.

The chain joins TRBV15 to TRBJ2-4. The CDR3 sequence is 15 residues long. Germline V lookup: CDR1 LNHNV, CDR2 YYDKDF (reference sequence). The CDR3 reads CATSTRTVAKNIQYF.

The chain has TRBV24-1 and TRBJ2-5; the TCRdb call, TRBD1, lacks DNA for checking. The germline gives CDR1 KGHDR, CDR2 SFDVKD. The length of the CDR3 is 15 residues. The CDR3 reads CATSVLTGVEETQYF.

The J gene is TRBJ1-2, the V gene TRBV2; the D call of TRBD1 rests on TCRdb alone, since no DNA is present to check it. This CDR3 comprises 15 residues. Germline V gene data show CDR1 as SNHLY and CDR2 as FYNNEI. CDR3 protein: CASSEVDRGDYGYTF.

This CDR3 reads CASSLRGTSTDTQYF. This chain connects TRBV12-3 or TRBV12-4 to TRBJ2-3; the D call from TCRdb, TRBD1, cannot be confirmed without DNA. The CDR3 covers 15 residues.

The CDR3 sequence: CASTYGQGNYNEQFF. The chain links TRBV28 to TRBJ2-1; TCRdb's D gene call, TRBD1, goes unchecked for lack of DNA. CDR1 and CDR2 (germline): MDHEN, SYDVKM. The CDR3 consists of 15 residues.

CDR3 loop: CASSQGGSGGYNEQFF. The V gene is TRBV14, the J gene TRBJ2-1; TCRdb's assignment of TRBD2 cannot be checked, as there is no DNA. This CDR3 is built from 16 residues. The V gene's germline CDR1 is SGHDN and CDR2 FVKESK.

The J gene is TRBJ2-7, the V gene TRBV14. The CDR3 is made up of 13 amino acids. Germline V lookup: CDR1 SGHDN, CDR2 FVKESK. The CDR3 reads CASAESLLYEQYF.

V is TRBV5-6 and J is TRBJ2-7. The germline V gene encodes CDR1 SGHDT and CDR2 YYEEEE. The CDR3 contains 15 residues. The CDR3 sequence is CASSFGVTPSYEQYF.

This sequence joins TRBV2 and TRBJ2-1; the D call of TRBD1 rests on TCRdb alone, since no DNA is present to check it. Germline CDR1 reads SNHLY; CDR2 reads FYNNEI. The CDR3 covers 15 residues. The CDR3 reads CASSEFRGGDNEQFF.